The rows below give T cell receptor beta chains drawn from one sample of a study of blood T cell repertoires in COVID-19. This table comes from immunoSEQ multiplex PCR, and its TCRdb copy is limited to in-frame clones, with some not included. Here the sample spans about 96,000 clones, roughly 89% being singletons. Material: peripheral blood. Receptor source: a human donor with COVID-19, enrolled during active disease. The donor label of this sample is uncertain. The CDR3 runs from the conserved cysteine through the conserved F or W. A D gene is named only where the DNA matches it firmly.

v_gene,d_gene,j_gene,CDR3nt,CDR3aa
TRBV15,TRBD2,TRBJ2-1,TGTGCCACCAGCCGCTACGGACTAGCGGGGGGGCGGCAGTTCTTC,CATSRYGLAGGRQFF
TRBV6-2/TRBV6-3,TRBD1,TRBJ2-1,TGTGCCAGCAGCTGGGGACAGGGGGCTAATGAGCAGTTCTTC,CASSWGQGANEQFF
TRBV20-1,NA,TRBJ1-4,TGCAGTGCTAGAGGCGGGGAAAAACTGTTTTTT,CSARGGEKLFF
TRBV4-1,NA,TRBJ2-3,TGCGCCAGCAGCCAAGGGAAGGGGTCTGGCACAGATACGCAGTATTTT,CASSQGKGSGTDTQYF
TRBV3-1/TRBV3-2,NA,TRBJ2-1,TGTGCCAGCAGCCAAGGCACAGGGCCCTACAATGAGCAGTTCTTC,CASSQGTGPYNEQFF
TRBV18,TRBD1,TRBJ1-1,TGTGCCAGCTCAGTTCCATCGGGACAGGGACCTGAAGCTTTCTTT,CASSVPSGQGPEAFF
TRBV9,NA,TRBJ1-3,TGTGCCAGCAGCGTAGCAGGAACAGCAGGAAACACCATATATTTT,CASSVAGTAGNTIYF
TRBV28,NA,TRBJ1-3,TGTGCCAGCAGTTCCGTTGACGAGGAGGGAAAGGGCACCATATATTTT,CASSSVDEEGKGTIYF
TRBV27,TRBD1,TRBJ1-2,TGTGCCAGCAGTCACGACAGGGGCAGAGGCTACACCTTC,CASSHDRGRGYTF
TRBV7-3,NA,TRBJ2-2,TGTGCCAGCAGCTTAGCGGGGAACACCGGGGAGCTGTTTTTT,CASSLAGNTGELFF
TRBV30,NA,TRBJ2-1,TGTGCCTGGAGTGTAAGGGGCTATGAGCAGTTCTTC,CAWSVRGYEQFF
TRBV2,NA,TRBJ2-1,TGTGCCAGCAGGGACGAGCAAGGGGGTTACAATGAGCAGTTCTTC,CASRDEQGGYNEQFF
TRBV4-1,NA,TRBJ1-6,TGCGCCAGCAGCCACCTATCCCTAGGGGGTTCACCCCTCCACTTT,CASSHLSLGGSPLHF